The source of this T cell receptor beta chain is a study of graft-versus-host responses after intestinal transplantation. Study overall: For around three years after anti-thymocyte globulin induction, all recipients took tacrolimus and steroids.

As concerns this clone: Antigen unknown.

Findings and limits, study-wide: The authors found GvH clones in recipient marrow, some appearing first in ileum or blood. Circulating GvH clones peaking coincided with falling HvG clones soon after transplant. Allografts carried high graft-versus-host to host-versus-graft clonal ratios in patients having graft-donor T cell macrochimerism.

The data were produced by immunoSEQ multiplex PCR, yet TCRdb's version contains in-frame clones alone and is incomplete. The sample lists over 80,000 clones, around 91% occurring once. This CDR3 is 13 amino acids long. V gave up 8 bases and J gave up 4 bases; unmatched junction bases: 5. Germline assignment: CDR1 MNHEY and CDR2 SVGAGI. The source is a human donor who was the organ donor for an intestinal transplant. The sequencing used unstimulated CD4+ T cells sorted from spleen or lymph node cells, collected before transplant. This chain connects TRBV6-5 to TRBJ1-3; 7 nucleotides line up with TRBD1. CDR3 nucleotides: TGTGCCAGCGGGGGACAGATCGGAAACACCATATATTTT. The encoded protein is CASGGQIGNTIYF.